The present T cell receptor (beta chain) was sequenced within a study of blood T cell repertoires in COVID-19. Looking at the study overall: Specimens from acute and convalescent COVID-19 originated in the United States, Italy and Spain. Sources were T cells, B-cell-depleted T cells, or PBMCs; the material itself was cDNA or gDNA.

The germline CDR1 and CDR2 sequences are MNHEY and SVGEGT. This CDR3 region has 16 residues. V shed 4 bases, J shed 5 bases, and the junction held 7 bases outside the gene matches. In the source study's methods: The authors estimated nucleated cell counts from reference gene primer amplification. The repertoire was sequenced with immunoSEQ multiplex PCR; TCRdb's copy has only in-frame clones and lacks some. V, J and clone size derive from that table, while D and trimming were established from the DNA sequence. The profile shows around 200,000 clones, about four fifths of them singletons. This sequence joins TRBV6-2 or TRBV6-3 and TRBJ2-1; 11 bases are a match to TRBD2. Material: peripheral blood. The TCR sequence derives from a woman aged 45-59 years with acute or convalescent COVID-19. The DNA for the CDR3 is TGTGCCAGCAGTTCAAGACTAGCGGGACGGGACAATGAGCAGTTCTTC. This codes for CASSSRLAGRDNEQFF.